Below are 14 T cell receptor beta chains sequenced from a single sample in a study of T cell changes during pregnancy in multiple sclerosis. The method was immunoSEQ multiplex PCR; TCRdb's version includes in-frame clones alone and lacks a portion of them. Found here are around 100,000 clones, approximately 93% of them singletons; the top ten hold roughly 3.5%. Sample: peripheral blood, taken after pregnancy. These receptors originate from a female donor with multiple sclerosis, enrolled in a pregnancy study.

CDR3 nucleotides: TGTGCCACCAGCTCCCCCGGGACAGGGGTTAATGGCTACACCTTC. Translating it yields CATSSPGTGVNGYTF. The rearrangement uses TRBV15 and TRBJ1-2; 10 bases map to TRBD1. This CDR3 is 15 amino acids long. Germline values: CDR1 LNHNV, CDR2 YYDKDF (reference sequence). V was clipped by 5 bases and J by 6 bases; unmatched bases: 9. Full variable domain (outside the CDR3, taken from reference TRBV15 and TRBJ1-2): DAMVIQNPRYQVTQFGKPVTLSCSQTLNHNVMYWYQQKSSQAPKLLFHYYDKDFNNEADTPDNFQSRRPNTSFCFLDIRSPGLGDTAMYLCATSSPGTGVNGYTFGSGTRLTVV.

The V gene is TRBV5-1, the J gene TRBJ2-5, with 16 bases lining up with TRBD2. The CDR3 has 17 residues. Germline V gives CDR1 SGHRS, CDR2 YFSETQ. V shed 4 bases and J 4 bases; nucleotides not matched to a gene: 7. The CDR3 DNA reads TGCGCCAGCAGCACGGGACTAGCGGGGGGGCCGGGAGAGACCCAGTACTTC. As protein: CASSTGLAGGPGETQYF.

This clone was recorded once. The chain couples TRBV18 to TRBJ1-1; D is possibly TRBD1 (6 bases). Trimming stripped 4 bases from V and 2 bases from J, with 8 bases between. This CDR3 has 13 amino acids. Germline V CDR1 and CDR2: KGHSH, LQKENI. As DNA, the CDR3 is TGTGCCAGCTCACTACAGGGTAACACTGAAGCTTTCTTT. This gives the protein CASSLQGNTEAFF.

The chain recombines TRBV19 with TRBJ1-1; no clear D. Between the trimmed V and J ends, which lost 0 bases and 5 bases, there was a span of 7 bases. The germline V gene encodes CDR1 LNHDA and CDR2 SQIVND (reference sequence). The CDR3 is made up of 13 amino acids. CDR3 nucleotides: TGTGCCAGTAGTATAGAGGGGAGGACTGAAGCTTTCTTT. This sequence encodes CASSIEGRTEAFF. The full variable domain, in which reference TRBV19 and TRBJ1-1 provide the parts outside the CDR3, is DGGITQSPKYLFRKEGQNVTLSCEQNLNHDAMYWYRQDPGQGLRLIYYSQIVNDFQKGDIAEGYSVSREKKESFPLTVTSAQKNPTAFYLCASSIEGRTEAFFGQGTRLTVV.

J is TRBJ2-1 and V is TRBV7-3, with 15 bases identical to TRBD2. V dropped 4 bases and J dropped 2; count of bases not matched to a gene: 15. Germline-derived CDR1 and CDR2 are SGHTA and FQGTGA. The CDR3 has 21 residues. The CDR3 DNA is TGTGCCAGCAGCTCGCGGGGGACTAGCGGGGGGCCCTGGGAAACCTACAATGAGCAGTTCTTC. It encodes CASSSRGTSGGPWETYNEQFF.

J is TRBJ2-5 and V is TRBV12-5, with D possibly TRBD1 on 5 matching bases. V gave up 4 bases and J gave up 5 bases, with 11 bases separating them. This CDR3 region has 13 residues. The germline gives CDR1 LGHNT, CDR2 FRNRAP. CDR3 region: CASGSTPGETQYF. The CDR3 DNA is TGTGCTAGTGGTTCTACCCCAGGGGAGACCCAGTACTTC.

V usage is TRBV9 and J usage is TRBJ1-3; D ambiguous. In germline, CDR1 is SGDLS, CDR2 YYNGEE. V lost 4 bases and J lost 11, with 13 bases in between. This CDR3 is built from 12 residues. The CDR3 loop is CASSLGLDAIYF. The CDR3 DNA follows: TGTGCCAGCAGCCTAGGGTTAGATGCCATATATTTT.

V is TRBV5-1 and J is TRBJ2-1; a possible D gene is TRBD1 (7 bases). This CDR3 comprises 14 residues. Between the trimmed V and J ends, which lost 4 bases and 7 bases, there was a span of 15 bases. The germline V gene encodes CDR1 SGHRS and CDR2 YFSETQ. Written as DNA, the CDR3 is TGCGCCAGCAGCCTACCAGGGGGAGGTAATGAGCAGTTCTTC. Translated: CASSLPGGGNEQFF.

This chain joins TRBV5-8 and TRBJ1-2; D is undetermined. Per the germline V gene, CDR1 is SGHTS and CDR2 is YDEGEE. Trimming removed 4 bases from V and 3 bases from J, with 4 bases in between. The CDR3 loop spans 11 amino acids. CDR3 in amino acids: CASSPDYGYTF. CDR3 nucleotides: TGTGCCAGCAGCCCCGACTATGGCTACACCTTC.

The rearrangement joins TRBV6-5 to TRBJ1-2; D perhaps matches TRBD1 (5 bases). CDR1 is MNHEY, CDR2 SVGAGI, per germline. The CDR3 contains 16 residues. With 0 bases removed from V and 7 bases from J, the gap between germline ends came to 18 bases. The CDR3 is CASSYSTSWGVFGYTF. The CDR3 nucleotides are TGTGCCAGCAGTTACTCGACGTCATGGGGGGTATTTGGCTACACCTTC.

The rearrangement links TRBV7-8 to TRBJ1-6; 7 bases match TRBD1. Germline assignment: CDR1 SGHVS and CDR2 FQNEAQ. V lost 5 bases to trimming and J lost 1 base; unmatched junction nucleotides: 11. The CDR3 covers 18 residues. The CDR3 coding sequence is TGTGCCAGCAGCCGGACTACAGGGGAGGTATCCTATAATTCACCCCTCCACTTT. It specifies CASSRTTGEVSYNSPLHF. The complete variable domain, with remaining parts taken from reference TRBV7-8 and TRBJ1-6, reads GAGVSQSPRYKVAKRGQDVALRCDPISGHVSLFWYQQALGQGPEFLTYFQNEAQLDKSGLPSDRFFAERPEGSVSTLKIQRTQQEDSAVYLCASSRTTGEVSYNSPLHFGNGTRLTVT.

V usage is TRBV7-8 and J usage is TRBJ2-7, with 7 bases aligning to TRBD1. Germline V gene sequence: CDR1 SGHVS, CDR2 FQNEAQ. Trimming removed 5 bases from V and 3 bases from J; junction bases left unmatched: 7. The CDR3 extends over 14 amino acids. CDR3 sequence reads: CASSRAGGGYEQYF. CDR3 bases: TGTGCCAGCAGCCGTGCAGGGGGTGGCTACGAGCAGTACTTC.

The rearrangement uses TRBV6-4 and TRBJ2-2, with 7 nucleotides matching TRBD1. Germline V gene sequence: CDR1 MRHNA, CDR2 SNTAGT. The V and J ends lost 10 bases and 0 bases, in that order; junction bases with no gene match: 2. The CDR3 contains 13 residues. CDR3 protein: CATGTANTGELFF. CDR3 in DNA: TGTGCCACCGGGACAGCGAACACCGGGGAGCTGTTTTTT.

V is TRBV10-3 and J is TRBJ2-3, with TRBD2 matching 8 bases. CDR1 and CDR2 (germline): ENHRY, SYGVKD. The junction had 8 bases not matched to a gene; V was cut back by 4 bases and J by 2 bases. This CDR3 has 16 residues. The CDR3 region is CAISANLAGNTDTQYF. The CDR3 DNA sequence: TGTGCCATCAGTGCGAATCTAGCGGGCAACACAGATACGCAGTATTTT.